One T cell receptor (beta chain) is described in this entry. Deep sequencing aimed at 1 in 200,000 to 1 in 1 million T cells' resolution. Assay used: immunoSEQ multiplex PCR; TCRdb lists only in-frame clones, some missing. The data hold about 35,000 clones, with about 70% observed a single time. The data originate from a study of cytotoxic CD8 clonotypes in ibrutinib-treated CLL. The sequencing used PBMCs, collected at disease progression, from a patient treated with ibrutinib. The source of this sequence is a human donor with chronic lymphocytic leukemia.

The DNA of the CDR3 is TGTGCCAGCAGCGTAACTAGCGGGGGAATCACAGATACGCAGTATTTT. Amino acid sequence: CASSVTSGGITDTQYF. This chain joins TRBV7-9 and TRBJ2-3, with 11 bases matching TRBD2. Per germline, CDR1 SEHNR and CDR2 FQNEAQ (reference sequence). With V trimmed by 5 bases and J by 2 bases, 6 bases remained unmatched. The CDR3 is made up of 16 amino acids.